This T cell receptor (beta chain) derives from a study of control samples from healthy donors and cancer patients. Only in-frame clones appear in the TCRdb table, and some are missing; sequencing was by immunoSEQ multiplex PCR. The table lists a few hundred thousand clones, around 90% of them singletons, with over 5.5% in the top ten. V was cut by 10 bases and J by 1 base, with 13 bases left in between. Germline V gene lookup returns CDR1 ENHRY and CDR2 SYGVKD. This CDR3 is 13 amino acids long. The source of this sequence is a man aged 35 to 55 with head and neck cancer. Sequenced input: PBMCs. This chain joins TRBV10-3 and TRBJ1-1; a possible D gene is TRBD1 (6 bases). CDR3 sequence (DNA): TGTGCCACCCAGGGACAAACGAACACTGAAGCTTTCTTT. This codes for CATQGQTNTEAFF.